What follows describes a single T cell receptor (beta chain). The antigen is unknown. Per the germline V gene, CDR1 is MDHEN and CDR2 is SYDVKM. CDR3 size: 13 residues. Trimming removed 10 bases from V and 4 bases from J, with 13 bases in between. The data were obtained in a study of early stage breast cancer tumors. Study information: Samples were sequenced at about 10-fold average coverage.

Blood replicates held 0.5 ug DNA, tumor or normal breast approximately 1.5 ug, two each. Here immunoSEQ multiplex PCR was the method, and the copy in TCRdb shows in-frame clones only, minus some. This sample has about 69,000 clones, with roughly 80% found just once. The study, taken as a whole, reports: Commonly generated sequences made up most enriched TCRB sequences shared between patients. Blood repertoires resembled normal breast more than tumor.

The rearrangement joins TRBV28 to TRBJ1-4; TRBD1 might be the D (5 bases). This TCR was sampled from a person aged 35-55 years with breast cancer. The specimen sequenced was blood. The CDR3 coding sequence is TGTGCCACGCGAGGACAAATTAATGAAAAACTGTTTTTT. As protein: CATRGQINEKLFF.